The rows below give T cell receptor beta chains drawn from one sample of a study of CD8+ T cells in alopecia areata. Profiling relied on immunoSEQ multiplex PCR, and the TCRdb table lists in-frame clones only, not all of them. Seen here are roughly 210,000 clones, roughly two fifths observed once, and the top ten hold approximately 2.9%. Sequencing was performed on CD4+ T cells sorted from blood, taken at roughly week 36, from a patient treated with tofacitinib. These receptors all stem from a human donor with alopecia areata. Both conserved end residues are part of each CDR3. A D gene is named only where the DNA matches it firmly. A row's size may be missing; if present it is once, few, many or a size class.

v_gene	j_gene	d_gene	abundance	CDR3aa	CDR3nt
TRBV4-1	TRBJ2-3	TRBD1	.	CASSLIRDRGLFGTQYF	TGCGCCAGCAGCCTCATCCGGGACAGGGGGCTATTTGGTACGCAGTATTTT
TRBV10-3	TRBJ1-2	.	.	CASSLSPRSNYGYTF	TGTGCCAGCAGCTTAAGTCCTCGGAGTAACTATGGCTACACCTTC
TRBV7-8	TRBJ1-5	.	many	CASSLRGNQPQHF	TGTGCCAGCAGCTTGAGAGGGAATCAGCCCCAGCATTTT
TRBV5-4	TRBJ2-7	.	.	CASSYDSYEQYF	TGTGCCAGCAGTTATGACAGCTACGAGCAGTACTTC
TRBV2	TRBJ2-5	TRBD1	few	CASRTGVFQETQYF	TGTGCCAGCAGGACAGGGGTCTTCCAAGAGACCCAGTACTTC
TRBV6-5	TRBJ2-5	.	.	CASGSGETQYF	TGTGCCAGCGGGTCCGGAGAGACCCAGTACTTC
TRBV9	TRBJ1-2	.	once	CASSPGQTYGYTF	TGTGCCAGCAGCCCCGGACAAACTTATGGCTACACCTTC
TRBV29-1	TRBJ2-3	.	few	CSVLLTTRTDTQYF	TGCAGCGTTTTGTTAACCACCCGAACAGATACGCAGTATTTT
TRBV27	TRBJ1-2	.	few	CASRVQGTLLGGYTF	TGTGCCAGCAGAGTACAGGGTACCCTACTTGGAGGCTACACCTTC
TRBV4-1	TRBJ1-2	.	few	CASSQDAQGSGYTF	TGCGCCAGCAGCCAAGACGCCCAGGGGTCTGGCTACACCTTC
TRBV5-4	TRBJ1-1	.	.	CASSLGRFEEGNTEAFF	TGTGCCAGCAGCTTGGGACGTTTCGAGGAGGGGAACACTGAAGCTTTCTTT
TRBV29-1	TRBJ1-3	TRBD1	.	CSGIQGTGNTIYF	TGCAGCGGGATACAGGGGACTGGAAACACCATATATTTT
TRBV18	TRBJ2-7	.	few	CASSLGGSSYEQYF	TGTGCCAGCTCACTTGGAGGTAGCTCCTACGAGCAGTACTTC
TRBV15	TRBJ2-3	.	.	CATSRGPGGGDTQYF	TGTGCCACCAGCAGAGGGCCCGGAGGGGGCGATACGCAGTATTTT
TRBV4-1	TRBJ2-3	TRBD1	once	CASSPRDRGYTDTQYF	TGCGCCAGCAGCCCCCGGGACAGGGGGTACACAGATACGCAGTATTTT
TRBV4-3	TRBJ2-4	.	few	CASSQGAGGGIQYF	TGCGCCAGCAGCCAAGGGGCAGGGGGGGGAATTCAGTACTTC
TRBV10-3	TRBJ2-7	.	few	CAISESSPSYEQYF	TGTGCCATCAGTGAGTCGTCCCCCTCCTACGAGCAGTACTTC
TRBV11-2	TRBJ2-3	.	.	CASSFVRRSSTDTQYF	TGTGCCAGCAGCTTCGTACGGCGGAGTTCTACAGATACGCAGTATTTT
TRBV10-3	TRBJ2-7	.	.	CAIGGKSYEQYF	TGTGCCATCGGTGGCAAATCTTACGAGCAGTACTTC
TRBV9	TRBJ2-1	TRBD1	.	CASSNPGTGAPFF	TGTGCCAGCAGCAACCCGGGGACAGGGGCCCCGTTCTTC
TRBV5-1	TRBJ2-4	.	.	CASSLEGRQGVQYF	TGCGCCAGCAGCTTGGAAGGGCGGCAGGGCGTTCAGTACTTC
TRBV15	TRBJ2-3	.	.	CATSRDPRTDTQYF	TGTGCCACCAGCAGAGATCCCCGCACAGATACGCAGTATTTT
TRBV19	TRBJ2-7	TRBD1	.	CASTPTGGSYEQYF	TGTGCCAGTACCCCGACAGGGGGATCCTACGAGCAGTACTTC
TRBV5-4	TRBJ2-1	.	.	CASSLEQSNEQFF	TGTGCCAGCAGCTTGGAACAGAGCAATGAGCAGTTCTTC
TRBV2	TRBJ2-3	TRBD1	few	CASIGTGTDTQYF	TGTGCCAGCATTGGGACAGGGACCGATACGCAGTATTTT
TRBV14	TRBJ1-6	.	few	CASRTTTGYNSPLHF	TGTGCCAGCCGAACAACGACGGGCTATAATTCACCCCTCCACTTT
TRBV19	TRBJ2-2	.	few	CASRGGGNTGELFF	TGTGCCAGTAGAGGGGGTGGGAACACCGGGGAGCTGTTTTTT
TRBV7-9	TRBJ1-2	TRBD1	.	CASSRWDREYGYTF	TGTGCCAGCAGCCGATGGGACAGGGAATATGGCTACACCTTC
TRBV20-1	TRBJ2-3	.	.	CSASLTDTQYF	TGCAGTGCTAGCCTCACGGATACGCAGTATTTT
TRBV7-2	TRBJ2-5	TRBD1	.	CASSLRDRAFQETQYF	TGTGCCAGCAGCCTCCGGGACAGGGCCTTTCAAGAGACCCAGTACTTC
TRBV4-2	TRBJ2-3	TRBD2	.	CASSHSGRDADTQYF	TGTGCCAGCAGCCATAGCGGGAGAGATGCAGATACGCAGTATTTT
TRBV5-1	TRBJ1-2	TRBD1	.	CASSPGQGGGYTF	TGCGCCAGCAGCCCGGGACAGGGAGGTGGCTACACCTTC
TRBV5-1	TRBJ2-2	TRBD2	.	CASSFLAGGGTGELFF	TGCGCCAGCAGCTTCCTAGCGGGAGGCGGCACCGGGGAGCTGTTTTTT
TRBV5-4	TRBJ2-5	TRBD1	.	CASSFGQGTGETQYF	TGTGCCAGCAGCTTCGGACAGGGGACTGGTGAGACCCAGTACTTC
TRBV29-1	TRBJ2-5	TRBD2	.	CSVPLAGGLRETQYF	TGCAGCGTTCCCCTAGCGGGAGGGCTCAGGGAGACCCAGTACTTC